Listed here are 28 T cell receptor beta chains from one sample, sequenced in a study of blood T cell repertoires in COVID-19. The data were produced by immunoSEQ multiplex PCR, yet TCRdb's version contains in-frame clones alone and is incomplete. The sample has some 700,000 clones; more than 80% are singletons. Sequenced sample: peripheral blood. The receptors derive from a woman younger than 35 with acute or convalescent COVID-19.

The chain carries TRBV27 and TRBJ1-6, with a weak D call TRBD1 (5 bases). The CDR3 extends over 14 amino acids. Trimming pared 3 bases from V and 10 bases from J, leaving 13 bases between. Per the germline V gene, CDR1 is MNHEY and CDR2 is SMNVEV (reference sequence). The CDR3 nucleotides read TGTGCCAGCAGTTTCCAGGGTTTATACTCACCCCTCCACTTT. This translates into CASSFQGLYSPLHF.

The chain joins TRBV4-3 to TRBJ1-3, with D hard to call. This CDR3 is 15 amino acids long. Germline CDR1 LGHNA, CDR2 YSLEER. V was clipped by 1 base and J by 0 bases, with 7 bases between them. Written as DNA, the CDR3 is TGCGCCAGCAGCCAAGCCGGGAACTCTGGAAACACCATATATTTT. The encoded protein is CASSQAGNSGNTIYF.

V is TRBV29-1 and J is TRBJ2-1; TRBD1 matches 10 bases. Germline assignment: CDR1 SQVTM and CDR2 ANQGSEA. V gave up 6 bases and J gave up 10 bases; unmatched junction bases: 12. This CDR3 has 14 amino acids. The CDR3 nucleotides read TGCAGCGTGGGACGCGGGACAGGGGCCCTGGAGCAGTTCTTC. This translates into CSVGRGTGALEQFF.

This rearrangement joins TRBV11-3 to TRBJ2-3; possible D gene TRBD1, 6 bases. This CDR3 is 16 amino acids long. Trimming removed 5 bases at V and 1 base at J, with 16 bases between. Germline CDR1 is SGHNT and CDR2 is YENEEA. The CDR3 reads CASSPYAGVGTDTQYF. The CDR3 bases are TGTGCCAGCAGCCCCTATGCAGGGGTTGGCACAGATACGCAGTATTTT.

The chain recombines TRBV19 with TRBJ1-4, with TRBD1 identical over 7 bases. Per germline, CDR1 LNHDA and CDR2 SQIVND (reference sequence). V dropped 3 bases and J dropped 7; count of bases not matched to a gene: 8. This CDR3 region has 15 residues. CDR3 nucleotide sequence: TGTGCCAGTAGTATTCTGGCAGGGGGAGGTGAAAAACTGTTTTTT. Amino acid sequence: CASSILAGGGEKLFF. The entire variable domain, with the rest obtained from reference TRBV19 and TRBJ1-4, is as follows: DGGITQSPKYLFRKEGQNVTLSCEQNLNHDAMYWYRQDPGQGLRLIYYSQIVNDFQKGDIAEGYSVSREKKESFPLTVTSAQKNPTAFYLCASSILAGGGEKLFFGSGTQLSVL.

In this sample, this clone turned up once. One end of the junction is discordant with germline, which a read error may explain. The chain uses TRBV11-3 and TRBJ2-3; 10 positions match TRBD2. The germline V gene has CDR1 SGHNT and CDR2 YENEEA. CDR3 length equals 16 residues. This chain's CDR3 is CASSLGGLAGADTQYF. The CDR3 DNA reads as TGTGCGAGCAGCTTAGGAGGGCTAGCGGGGGCGGATACGCAGTATTTT.

A note on this clone: At one of its ends the junction is not consistent with the germline gene, which may arise from a read error. The chain is built from TRBV29-1 and TRBJ1-1; 8 bases align to TRBD1. The CDR3 runs 11 residues. Germline values: CDR1 SQVTM, CDR2 ANQGSEA. The CDR3 is CSVDPGQAYIF. The CDR3 DNA reads TGCAGCGTTGATCCGGGACAGGCTTACATCTTT.

This chain joins TRBV18 and TRBJ1-2, with 9 bases lining up with TRBD1. The CDR3 is 15 residues long. The ends lost 6 bases at V and 3 bases at J; junction bases unmatched: 8. Germline V gene sequence: CDR1 KGHSH, CDR2 LQKENI. The CDR3 spells CASSHRGQGDYGYTF. The CDR3 DNA sequence: TGTGCCAGCTCGCACCGGGGACAGGGTGACTATGGCTACACCTTC.

This CDR3 reads CASSGGVYEQYF. DNA of the CDR3: TGTGCCAGCAGCGGGGGGGTCTACGAGCAGTACTTC. This chain joins TRBV7-9 and TRBJ2-7; TRBD2 aligns across 7 bases. The V gene's germline CDR1 is SEHNR and CDR2 FQNEAQ (reference sequence). The CDR3 consists of 12 residues. V gave up 5 bases and J gave up 3 bases; unmatched junction bases: 1.

The J gene is TRBJ1-6, the V gene TRBV4-1, with D possibly TRBD1 on 5 matching bases. The CDR3 spans 12 residues. The germline V gene has CDR1 MGHRA and CDR2 YSYEKL. V was trimmed by 1 base and J by 10 bases, leaving 5 bases between them. The CDR3 nucleotides read TGCGCCAGCAGCCAAGGGACATCACCCCTCCACTTT. This encodes CASSQGTSPLHF.

The rearrangement uses TRBV29-1 and TRBJ1-4; D perhaps matches TRBD1 (5 bases). V was shortened by 4 bases and J by 2 bases, with 8 bases between the two germline ends. Germline-derived CDR1 and CDR2 are SQVTM and ANQGSEA. CDR3 length equals 13 residues. The CDR3, as DNA: TGCAGCGTTGGGACACTCACTAATGAAAAACTGTTTTTT. Protein product: CSVGTLTNEKLFF.

The J gene is TRBJ2-2, the V gene TRBV7-3; tentatively, D is TRBD1 (5 bases). This CDR3 has 15 amino acids. Germline V gene sequence: CDR1 SGHTA, CDR2 FQGTGA. V was cut by 5 bases and J by 2 bases, with 12 bases left in between. The CDR3 DNA follows: TGTGCCAGCAGCCAGGGCTCCCTCAACACCGGGGAGCTGTTTTTT. Encoded protein: CASSQGSLNTGELFF.

V is TRBV29-1 and J is TRBJ1-2; 7 positions match TRBD1. This CDR3 spans 11 amino acids. V lost 7 bases and J lost 8; bases outside the gene matches: 7. The germline CDR1 and CDR2 sequences are SQVTM and ANQGSEA. This chain's CDR3 is CSARQGWGYTF. Written as DNA, the CDR3 is TGCAGCGCAAGACAGGGTTGGGGCTACACCTTC.

The chain couples TRBV4-1 to TRBJ1-1; 8 bases fit TRBD1. Trimming took 2 bases from V and 2 from J; bases not matched to a gene: 4. The CDR3 is made up of 15 amino acids. CDR1 and CDR2 from the germline V gene are MGHRA and YSYEKL. In nucleotides, the CDR3 is TGCGCCAGCAGCCAACCGACAGGGGTAAACACTGAAGCTTTCTTT. Protein product: CASSQPTGVNTEAFF.

The chain combines TRBV6-2 or TRBV6-3 with TRBJ1-1, with 8 bases fitting TRBD1. Losses at the gene ends were 6 bases for V and 4 bases for J; bases not matched to a gene: 10. This CDR3 region has 15 residues. The germline gives CDR1 MNHEY, CDR2 SVGEGT. The CDR3 spells CASSFPRTGPTEAFF. CDR3 sequence (DNA): TGTGCCAGCAGCTTCCCTAGGACAGGGCCCACTGAAGCTTTCTTT.

V is TRBV5-1 and J is TRBJ2-7; possibly TRBD1 for D (6 bases). The germline V gene encodes CDR1 SGHRS and CDR2 YFSETQ. V lost 4 bases to trimming and J lost 0 bases, with 11 bases between them. This CDR3 is 14 amino acids long. Here the CDR3 DNA reads TGCGCCAGCAGCCCCGGGACATTCTCCTACGAGCAGTACTTC. Encoded protein: CASSPGTFSYEQYF.

This clone was found once. The rearrangement uses TRBV18 and TRBJ2-7; TRBD1 matches at 8 bases. V lost 3 bases, J lost 1 base, and 8 bases stayed unmatched. CDR3 length equals 16 residues. In germline, CDR1 is KGHSH, CDR2 LQKENI. Written as DNA, the CDR3 is TGTGCCAGCTCACCGATACGGACAGGGCTTTCCTACGAGCAGTACTTC. It translates to CASSPIRTGLSYEQYF.

In nucleotides, the CDR3 is TGTGCCAGCAGAGCCCAAGAACAGACAAGAAACACCATATATTTT. Residues: CASRAQEQTRNTIYF. The chain couples TRBV6-5 to TRBJ1-3; D is uncertain. This CDR3 has 15 residues. Germline V CDR1 and CDR2: MNHEY, SVGAGI. Trimming cost V 6 bases and J 5 bases, with 17 bases left between them.

J is TRBJ2-6 and V is TRBV4-2; D not certain. V lost 3 bases, J lost 0 bases, and 6 bases lay in between. Per the germline V gene, CDR1 is LGHNA and CDR2 is YNFKEQ. The CDR3 contains 15 residues. The CDR3 here is CASSHAGSGANVLTF. The DNA for the CDR3 is TGTGCCAGCAGCCACGCCGGCTCTGGGGCCAACGTCCTGACTTTC.

CDR3 coding DNA: TGTGCCAGCGGTCTCGGGGGGGACAACACTGAAGCTTTCTTT. Its protein is CASGLGGDNTEAFF. The chain links TRBV28 to TRBJ1-1; D is possibly TRBD1 (5 bases). V shed 8 bases and J shed 2 bases, with 15 bases lying between them. The CDR3 consists of 14 residues. Germline V gene lookup returns CDR1 MDHEN and CDR2 SYDVKM.

The chain employs TRBV18 and TRBJ2-5; TRBD1 is a possible D gene (6 bases). CDR1 KGHSH and CDR2 LQKENI come from the germline V gene. V gave up 6 bases and J gave up 4 bases, with 12 bases separating them. This CDR3 has 13 residues. The CDR3 region has the DNA TGTGCCAGCTCTCCCGACAGGCTAGAGACCCAGTACTTC. It codes for CASSPDRLETQYF.

The gene calls are TRBV15 and TRBJ2-3; maybe TRBD2 (6 bases). The CDR3 runs to 17 residues. The germline V gene has CDR1 LNHNV and CDR2 YYDKDF (reference sequence). Trimming removed 1 base at V and 0 bases at J, with 14 bases between. The CDR3 spells CATSRVGWAGSTDTQYF. The CDR3 DNA reads as TGTGCCACCAGCAGAGTCGGGTGGGCGGGGAGCACAGATACGCAGTATTTT.

This chain joins TRBV29-1 and TRBJ1-3; maybe TRBD1 (5 bases). Per germline, CDR1 SQVTM and CDR2 ANQGSEA. V dropped 7 bases and J dropped 0 bases, with 22 bases sitting between them. The CDR3 extends over 17 amino acids. The CDR3 sequence: CSAVTQKWGLSGNTIYF. CDR3 sequence (DNA): TGCAGCGCCGTAACCCAGAAGTGGGGACTCTCTGGAAACACCATATATTTT.

Here the CDR3 DNA reads TGTGCCAGCAGTTACCTGACAGGGCCAACAGGCGACGCTTTCTTT. Residues: CASSYLTGPTGDAFF. The V call is TRBV6-2 or TRBV6-3, the J call TRBJ1-1; 7 bases map to TRBD1. Looked up from germline, CDR1 is MNHEY and CDR2 is SVGEGT. With V trimmed by 2 bases and J by 11 bases, 14 bases remained unmatched. The CDR3 consists of 15 residues.

With respect to this clone: Other nucleotide sequences from this sample produce the same CDR3. The CDR3 is CASSLTGAYEQYF. The CDR3, as DNA: TGCGCCAGCAGCTTGACAGGGGCCTACGAGCAGTACTTC. The chain links TRBV5-1 to TRBJ2-7; 7 nucleotides match TRBD1. CDR1 is SGHRS and CDR2 is YFSETQ in the germline V gene. CDR3 length equals 13 residues. Trimming cost V 1 base and J 2 bases; bases outside gene matches: 0.

The chain joins TRBV7-9 to TRBJ1-5, with D tentatively TRBD1 (5 bases). This CDR3 is built from 15 residues. The V end was cut by 3 bases, the J end by 5 bases, with 14 bases between. Germline V lookup: CDR1 SEHNR, CDR2 FQNEAQ (reference sequence). The CDR3 sequence: CASSLAGTQDQPQHF. The CDR3 DNA is TGTGCCAGCAGCTTGGCCGGGACTCAAGATCAGCCCCAGCATTTT.

The chain couples TRBV7-2 to TRBJ1-3; 10 bases fit TRBD1. V lost 4 bases and J lost 3; bases outside the gene matches: 3. This CDR3 region has 15 residues. CDR1 SGHTA and CDR2 FQGNSA come from the germline V gene. The CDR3 DNA follows: TGTGCCAGCAGCTGGACAGGGGGTGGTGGAAACACCATATATTTT. It translates to CASSWTGGGGNTIYF.

This clone was seen only once. The rearrangement links TRBV19 to TRBJ1-1; D may be TRBD1 (5 bases). This CDR3 has 12 residues. Germline-derived CDR1 and CDR2 are LNHDA and SQIVND (reference sequence). V lost 5 bases and J lost 8, with 12 bases in between. CDR3 in DNA: TGTGCCAGTAGTTGGGGGGAGACGGAAGCTTTCTTT. Translating gives CASSWGETEAFF.